This T cell receptor (beta chain) was retrieved from a study of T-cell reconstitution after alpha-beta-depleted transplantation in children. Note on this clonotype: Its matching antigen is unknown.

Study conclusions and caveats: Expanded graft clones numbering several hundred reportedly gave rise to alpha-beta T cells about two months after transplant. Most T-cell counts and diversity one year after the transplant came from T cells that were newly produced. Elevated TCRbeta diversity at day 60 was traced, in some patients, to surviving recipient T cells and thymic progenitors.

A library of TCRbeta sequences, prepared with unique molecular identifiers, was generated. TCRdb reprocessed the PCR reads via MiXCR and lists one record per CDR3 protein. The top ten clones hold around 0.76% of a sample with hundreds of thousands of distinct CDR3 sequences, 13% of them seen once. Germline V gene sequence: CDR1 SQVTM, CDR2 ANQGSEA. The CDR3 sequence is 13 residues long. V shed 2 bases, J shed 12 bases, and the junction held 7 bases outside the gene matches. The origin of this receptor is a girl aged 2 to 9 with congenital amegakaryocytic thrombocytopenia, due to receive a stem cell transplant. The chain is built from TRBV29-1 and TRBJ2-3; 11 positions match TRBD1. Sequences were derived from PBMCs, sampled before TCRalphabeta/CD19-depleted stem cell transplant. The CDR3 loop reads CSVETGQGVSQYF. The CDR3, as DNA: TGCAGCGTTGAAACGGGACAGGGGGTGTCCCAGTATTTT.